These T cell receptor beta chains were read from a single sample in a study of T-cell memory formation after mild COVID-19. TCRdb analysed the 5' RACE reads with MiXCR anew, one entry per CDR3 protein. This sample carries under 150,000 distinct CDR3 sequences, 16% of them seen once, and the ten largest clones take over 11%. Sample: PBMCs or a T cell subset sorted from them (not recorded which). The receptors were gathered from an adult woman who had mild COVID-19 (a few samples of this study predate the infection). Cell type and time point are not known. The conserved cysteine and the conserved F or W are not part of the CDR3 here.

j_gene,v_gene,CDR3aa
TRBJ2-1,TRBV21-1,ASSKATHKTLTGKGRESVF
TRBJ2-7,TRBV6-5,ASSYPGTGGNEQY
TRBJ1-2,TRBV20-1,SARDSRGHWYGYT
TRBJ2-1,TRBV4-3,ASSQDMGEFYNEQF
TRBJ2-7,TRBV20-1,SAGQDSYEQY
TRBJ1-1,TRBV5-1,ASSRGRGSTEAF
TRBJ1-2,TRBV20-1,SAEGGGRIFDYGYT
TRBJ1-1,TRBV2,ASTAFAPGSEAF
TRBJ2-7,TRBV19,ASSTPGTGSYEQY
TRBJ2-4,TRBV29-1,SAGDLAKNIQY
TRBJ2-7,TRBV7-2,ASSLALRGSTTGYEQY
TRBJ2-3,TRBV4-2,ASSPGDSGGADTQY
TRBJ2-7,TRBV15,ATSRKDRGGNEQY
TRBJ2-7,TRBV9,ASSAQASSGRAREQY
TRBJ2-1,TRBV29-1,SVEEGLGNEQF
TRBJ2-3,TRBV20-1,SAPKGGTTDTQY
TRBJ2-7,TRBV12-3/TRBV12-4,ASSPPPGTSHYSYEQY
TRBJ2-3,TRBV7-7,ASSGAGTSGSTDTQY
TRBJ1-1,TRBV5-1,ASSLDRSDTEAF
TRBJ2-2,TRBV27,ASSSPRQGDTNTGELF
TRBJ1-1,TRBV20-1,SAITHWETLNTEAF
TRBJ2-3,TRBV20-1,SARQGAGYTDTQY
TRBJ2-1,TRBV2,ASRNRVSDEQF
TRBJ1-3,TRBV12-3/TRBV12-4,ASSLPWSSGNTIY
TRBJ1-6,TRBV10-3,AISGTGGSSPLH
TRBJ1-1,TRBV2,ASSPYRGRNTEAF
TRBJ1-1,TRBV7-9,ASSPGARGSEAF
TRBJ2-2,TRBV4-3,ASSQDLVDKALNTGELF
TRBJ1-1,TRBV12-3/TRBV12-4,ASTMDRGRTEAF
TRBJ2-1,TRBV7-9,ASSKTSPYNEQF
TRBJ2-3,TRBV7-9,ASSGGRFSDTQY
TRBJ1-1,TRBV20-1,SARVGLQGEAF
TRBJ2-1,TRBV2,ARGSYNEQF
TRBJ2-2,TRBV18,ASSPSTGGGELF
TRBJ1-5,TRBV6-2/TRBV6-3,ASSGRQSMREPQH
TRBJ2-7,TRBV13,ASTDSDGDRPYEQY
TRBJ2-1,TRBV27,ASSRVGNEQF
TRBJ2-5,TRBV4-2,ASSLVGRAGETQY
TRBJ2-7,TRBV6-5,ASSYAGRPSHEQY
TRBJ2-7,TRBV30,AWSVGTAYEQY
TRBJ2-1,TRBV29-1,SVARATYNEQF
TRBJ1-4,TRBV7-9,ASSSDGRGRGKLF
TRBJ2-7,TRBV24-1,ATSAPGGEEQY
TRBJ2-2,TRBV12-3/TRBV12-4,ASSPAGENTGELF
TRBJ2-7,TRBV6-2/TRBV6-3,ASSSLAVSSYEQY
TRBJ1-1,TRBV7-2,ASSLEVGMGTEAF
TRBJ2-7,TRBV9,ASSPRWEDRGYEQY
TRBJ2-7,TRBV27,ASSNNRYEQY
TRBJ2-1,TRBV11-3,ASSRHFASGRANEQF
TRBJ2-5,TRBV7-8,ASSPVISGDETQY
TRBJ1-4,TRBV3-1,ASSSLTRAPKLF
TRBJ1-5,TRBV12-3/TRBV12-4,ASSYSWNSNQPQH
TRBJ2-1,TRBV24-1,ATSDLARPGTSGSSYNEQF